This T cell receptor beta chain comes out of a study of T cell responses to AZD1222 COVID-19 vaccine. General study findings and limits: Donors were largely white British and mainly female; clonal diversity was possibly underestimated. Epitopes outside B.1.351 and B.1.1.7 mutated regions reportedly drew nearly half of spike TCRs. Distributed over spike, vaccine-associated CD4 TCRs predominated at 160-218 and 743-854. Spike-specific TCR breadth and depth both grew after two AZD1222 doses.

As regards this clone: Its antigen is not identified.

Generated by immunoSEQ multiplex PCR, the TCRdb table keeps only in-frame clones and is missing some. The top ten clones hold more than 0.85% of a sample with approximately 180,000 clones, over 85% of them seen once. CDR1 is SNHLY, CDR2 FYNNEI, per germline. The CDR3 is 15 residues long. Deletions cut 6 bases from V and 4 bases from J, with 18 bases between. The V call is TRBV2, the J call TRBJ1-2, with a tentative D call TRBD1 (6 bases). This clonotype was obtained from an adult who received the MenACWY meningococcal vaccine as a control. The sequenced sample was peripheral blood, obtained 28 days after the second dose of the MenACWY control vaccine. Here the CDR3 DNA reads TGTGCCAGCAGCCAGGGCGGGGGCACTAGCTATGGCTACACCTTC. Protein product: CASSQGGGTSYGYTF.